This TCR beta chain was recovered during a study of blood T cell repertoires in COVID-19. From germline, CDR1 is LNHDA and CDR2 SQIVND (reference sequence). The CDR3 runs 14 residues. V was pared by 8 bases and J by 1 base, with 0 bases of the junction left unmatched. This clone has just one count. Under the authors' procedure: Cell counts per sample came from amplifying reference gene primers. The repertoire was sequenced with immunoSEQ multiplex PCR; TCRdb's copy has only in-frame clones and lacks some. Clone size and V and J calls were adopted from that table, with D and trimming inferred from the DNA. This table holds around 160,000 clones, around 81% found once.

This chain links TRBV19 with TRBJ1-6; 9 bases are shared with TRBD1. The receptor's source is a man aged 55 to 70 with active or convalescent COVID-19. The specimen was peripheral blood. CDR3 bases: TGTGCCAGTGGGACAGGGTCCTATAATTCACCCCTCCACTTT. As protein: CASGTGSYNSPLHF.